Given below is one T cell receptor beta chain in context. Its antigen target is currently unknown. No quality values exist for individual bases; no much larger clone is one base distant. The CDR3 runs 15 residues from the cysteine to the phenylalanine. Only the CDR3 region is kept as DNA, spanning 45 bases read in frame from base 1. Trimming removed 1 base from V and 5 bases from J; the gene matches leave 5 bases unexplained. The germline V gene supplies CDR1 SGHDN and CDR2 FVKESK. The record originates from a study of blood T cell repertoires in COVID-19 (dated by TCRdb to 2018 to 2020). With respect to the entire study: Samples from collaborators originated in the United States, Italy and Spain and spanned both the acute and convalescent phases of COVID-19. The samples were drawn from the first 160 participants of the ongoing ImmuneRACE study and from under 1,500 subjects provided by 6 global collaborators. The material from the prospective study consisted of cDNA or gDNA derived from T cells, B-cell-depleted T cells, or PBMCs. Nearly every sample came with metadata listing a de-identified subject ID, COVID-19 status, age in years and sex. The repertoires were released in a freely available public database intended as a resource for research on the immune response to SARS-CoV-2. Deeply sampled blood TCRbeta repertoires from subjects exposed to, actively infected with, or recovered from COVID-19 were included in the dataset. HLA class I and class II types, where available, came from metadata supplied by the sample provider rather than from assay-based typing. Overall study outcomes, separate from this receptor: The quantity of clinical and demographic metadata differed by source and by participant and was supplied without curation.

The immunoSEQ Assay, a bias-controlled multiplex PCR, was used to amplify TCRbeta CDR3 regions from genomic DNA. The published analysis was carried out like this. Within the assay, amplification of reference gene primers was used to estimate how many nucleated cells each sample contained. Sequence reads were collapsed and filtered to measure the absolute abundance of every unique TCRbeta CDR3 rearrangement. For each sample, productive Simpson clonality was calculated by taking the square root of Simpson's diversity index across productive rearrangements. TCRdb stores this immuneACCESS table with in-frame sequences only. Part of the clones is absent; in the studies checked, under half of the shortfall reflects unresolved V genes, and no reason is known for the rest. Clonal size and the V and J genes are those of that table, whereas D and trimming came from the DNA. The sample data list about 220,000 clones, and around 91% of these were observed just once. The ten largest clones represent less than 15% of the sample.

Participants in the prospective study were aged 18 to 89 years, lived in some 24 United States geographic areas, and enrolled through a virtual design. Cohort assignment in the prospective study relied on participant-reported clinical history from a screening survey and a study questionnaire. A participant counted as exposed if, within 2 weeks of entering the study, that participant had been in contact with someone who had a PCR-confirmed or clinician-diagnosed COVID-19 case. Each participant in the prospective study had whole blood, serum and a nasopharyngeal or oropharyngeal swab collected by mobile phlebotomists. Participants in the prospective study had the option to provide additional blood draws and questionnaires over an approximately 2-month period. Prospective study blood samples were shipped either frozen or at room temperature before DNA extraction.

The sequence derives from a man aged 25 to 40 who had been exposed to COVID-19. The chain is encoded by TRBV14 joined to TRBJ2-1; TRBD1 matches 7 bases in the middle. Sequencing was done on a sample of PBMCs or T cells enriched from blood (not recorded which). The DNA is TGTGCCAGCAGCCAAGGACAGGGATTTGACAATGAGCAGTTCTTC. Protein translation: CASSQGQGFDNEQFF.